This TCR beta chain was documented in a study of T cell changes during pregnancy in multiple sclerosis. Germline CDR1 reads SGHVS; CDR2 reads FQNEAQ. The CDR3 contains 15 residues. V lost 5 bases and J lost 1, with 14 bases in between. Data came from immunoSEQ multiplex PCR; TCRdb stores just in-frame clones and leaves some out. The sample consists of approximately 50,000 clones, roughly 94% of them appearing once. The sequencing here drew on CD4+ T cells from peripheral blood mononuclear cells, taken in the third trimester of pregnancy. The chain uses TRBV7-8 and TRBJ1-1, with D possibly matching TRBD1 (6 bases). The origin of this receptor is a female donor with multiple sclerosis, enrolled in a pregnancy study. The CDR3 region is CASSPRPGQNTEAFF. The CDR3 region has the DNA TGTGCCAGCAGCCCTCGCCCGGGACAGAACACTGAAGCTTTCTTT.